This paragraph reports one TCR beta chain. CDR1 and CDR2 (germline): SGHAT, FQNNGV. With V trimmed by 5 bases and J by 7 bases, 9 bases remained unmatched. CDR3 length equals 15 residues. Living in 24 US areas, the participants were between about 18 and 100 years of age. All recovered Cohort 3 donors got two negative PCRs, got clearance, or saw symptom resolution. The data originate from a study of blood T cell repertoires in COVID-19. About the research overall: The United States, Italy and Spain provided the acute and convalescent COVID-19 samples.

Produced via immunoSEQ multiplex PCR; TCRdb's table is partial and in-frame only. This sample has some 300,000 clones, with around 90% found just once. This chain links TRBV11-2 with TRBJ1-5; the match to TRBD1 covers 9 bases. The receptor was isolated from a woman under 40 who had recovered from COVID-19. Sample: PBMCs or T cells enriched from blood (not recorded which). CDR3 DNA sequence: TGTGCCAGCAGCCCCCTGACAGGGGGAGCCCAGCCCCAGCATTTT. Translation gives CASSPLTGGAQPQHF.